Shown below are 11 T cell receptor beta chains from a single sample sequenced in a study of T cell changes during pregnancy in multiple sclerosis. Produced via immunoSEQ multiplex PCR; TCRdb's table is partial and in-frame only. The profile shows some 37,000 clones, 85% to 95% of them singletons. The sample here was CD4+ T cells from peripheral blood mononuclear cells, taken before pregnancy. Every receptor here comes from a female donor with multiple sclerosis, enrolled in a pregnancy study.

The chain links TRBV19 to TRBJ1-5; no reliable D call. With 1 base removed from V and 6 bases from J, the gap between germline ends came to 13 bases. The CDR3 sequence is 15 residues long. Germline-derived CDR1 and CDR2 are LNHDA and SQIVND (reference sequence). The CDR3 loop is CASSIGRGRSQPQHF. The DNA of the CDR3 is TGTGCCAGTAGTATAGGGCGCGGGAGGTCTCAGCCCCAGCATTTT.

The V gene is TRBV29-1, the J gene TRBJ2-2, with 10 bases fitting TRBD2. CDR1 is SQVTM, CDR2 ANQGSEA, per germline. The CDR3 runs 14 residues. V lost 6 bases, J lost 1 base, and 2 bases stayed unmatched. CDR3 residues: CSVRTSGNTGELFF. CDR3 DNA: TGCAGCGTCCGGACTAGCGGGAACACCGGGGAGCTGTTTTTT.

The CDR3 DNA is TGTGCCAGCAGCCAAGACTCACAGGGCCCAAATGAGCAGTTCTTC. Translated, it gives CASSQDSQGPNEQFF. V gene TRBV14 combines with J gene TRBJ2-1, with D maybe TRBD1 (6 bases). Trimming removed 0 bases from V and 7 bases from J, with 13 bases in between. The CDR3 has 15 amino acids. Germline V gene lookup returns CDR1 SGHDN and CDR2 FVKESK.

The chain links TRBV6-6 to TRBJ1-6; TRBD1 matches 9 bases. Germline CDR1 reads MNHNY; CDR2 reads SVGAGI (reference sequence). J was trimmed by 3 bases and V by 2 bases; bases with no gene match: 2. This CDR3 is 16 amino acids long. Here the CDR3 reads CASSYPGQGYNSPLHF. The CDR3 DNA follows: TGTGCCAGCAGTTACCCGGGACAGGGCTATAATTCACCCCTCCACTTT.

The chain joins TRBV5-1 to TRBJ2-1; 9 positions match TRBD1. With V trimmed by 4 bases and J by 4 bases, 18 bases remained unmatched. This CDR3 spans 19 amino acids. Germline lookup yields CDR1 SGHRS and CDR2 YFSETQ. CDR3 DNA: TGCGCCAGCAGCCCCAGCTTATCCCAGCCGGGACAGGGATACAATGAGCAGTTCTTC. Its translation: CASSPSLSQPGQGYNEQFF. Filled out from reference TRBV5-1 and TRBJ2-1, the complete variable domain reads KAGVTQTPRYLIKTRGQQVTLSCSPISGHRSVSWYQQTPGQGLQFLFEYFSETQRNKGNFPGRFSGRQFSNSRSEMNVSTLELGDSALYLCASSPSLSQPGQGYNEQFFGPGTRLTVL.

V gene TRBV7-6 combines with J gene TRBJ1-1; possibly TRBD1 for D (5 bases). Trimming shortened V by 3 bases and J by 7 bases, and 18 bases separated the two germline ends. Looked up from germline, CDR1 is SGHVS and CDR2 is FNYEAQ. This CDR3 has 15 residues. CDR3 in amino acids: CASSFTPWGDSEAFF. In DNA, the CDR3 is TGTGCCAGCAGCTTTACACCCTGGGGCGACAGTGAAGCTTTCTTT.

This chain connects TRBV15 to TRBJ1-3; 7 bases are a match to TRBD1. Germline V lookup: CDR1 LNHNV, CDR2 YYDKDF (reference sequence). The length of the CDR3 is 15 residues. V lost 2 bases to trimming and J lost 4 bases; unmatched junction nucleotides: 5. CDR3 sequence reads: CATSRYRGPGNTIYF. CDR3 bases: TGTGCCACCAGCAGATACAGGGGACCCGGAAACACCATATATTTT.

The chain employs TRBV6-5 and TRBJ2-3; a weak D match, TRBD1 (5 bases). This CDR3 spans 16 amino acids. The germline V and J ends were trimmed by 2 bases and 0 bases, with 12 bases remaining between them. Germline values: CDR1 MNHEY, CDR2 SVGAGI. CDR3 sequence reads: CASSYGAAASTDTQYF. CDR3 nucleotides: TGTGCCAGCAGTTACGGGGCGGCCGCTAGCACAGATACGCAGTATTTT.

The V call is TRBV9, the J call TRBJ2-1, with TRBD2 matching over 12 bases. With 3 bases clipped from V and 2 bases from J, the junction kept 3 bases outside the gene matches. Germline V gives CDR1 SGDLS, CDR2 YYNGEE. There are 16 residues in the CDR3. CDR3 sequence (DNA): TGTGCCAGCAGCGCCCTAGCGGGAGGGCCCTACAATGAGCAGTTCTTC. As protein: CASSALAGGPYNEQFF.

The CDR3 loop is CASKFQDRTYEQYF. The CDR3 DNA reads as TGTGCCAGCAAATTCCAGGACAGGACCTACGAGCAGTACTTC. The chain joins TRBV28 to TRBJ2-7; 7 bases are a match to TRBD1. V lost 7 bases, J lost 2 bases, and 8 bases stayed unmatched. Per germline, CDR1 MDHEN and CDR2 SYDVKM. The CDR3 is 14 residues long.

The V and J genes are TRBV28 and TRBJ2-7; maybe TRBD2 (5 bases). The CDR3 extends over 15 amino acids. The V end was cut by 5 bases, the J end by 0 bases, with 14 bases between. Germline V lookup: CDR1 MDHEN, CDR2 SYDVKM. The CDR3 protein is CASSLMRASSYEQYF. The CDR3 DNA follows: TGTGCCAGCAGTCTCATGCGGGCTAGCTCCTACGAGCAGTACTTC.